This T cell receptor beta chain was recovered during a study of shared clonotypes between healthy human individuals (dated by TCRdb to 2018 to 2020). For the wider study: The cohort included three men and a couple of women between 18 and 49 years of age. Per donor, three plates each were used for CD4 naive and CD4 memory, two for CD8 naive, and one for CD8 memory. To estimate repertoire size and how much clonotypes are shared between individuals, the study performed deep sequencing of blood TCR repertoires from about 5 healthy adults. To increase sequencing depth and limit assay-specific biases, different laboratories used diverse techniques to prepare libraries and sequence TCR repertoires. Between about 0.85 and 9.5 billion PBMCs per donor were obtained by leukapheresis. Results and caveats for the whole study, not just this receptor: Based on pairwise subsampling, the degree of clonotype sharing among donors was expected to be affected by sequencing depth. Because the study included a small number of donors, the genetic and exposure-history diversity represented was limited. Rarefaction of sorted-subset datasets indicated incomplete sequencing despite the large sequencing depth. Sharing across four donors was observed for around 5% of naive CD4, 3% to 3.5% of naive CD8, 2% to 2.5% of memory CD4, and roughly 0.4% of memory CD8 clonotypes. Larger estimated clonotype richness was generally found for naive subsets than for memory subsets. Sampling was limited to blood, and TCR repertoires in tissue likely differ from TCR repertoires in blood. Clonotypes shared by all four sorted-subset donors showed higher generation probabilities than non-shared clonotypes.

Healthy HIV-negative adults with no recently reported acute infections or vaccinations were included as donors. All donors were Caucasian adults living in Nashville, Tennessee, USA. Magnetic negative selection was used to enrich CD4+ T cells, after which naive cells were positively selected on CD45RA and the negative fraction became the memory subset. After blood collection by leukapheresis, PBMCs were isolated using Ficoll-Histopaque density gradient centrifugation and then cryopreserved in the vapor phase of liquid nitrogen. Purity and quantity of every magnetically sorted T cell population were checked by analytical flow cytometry. Genomic DNA was isolated from every sorted fraction and measured by UV absorbance on a Nanodrop 2000c. CDR1 and CDR2 are drawn from the germline V gene: KGHSH, LQKENI. Between the V and J ends, shortened by 3 bases and 7 bases respectively, the junction contains 13 bases. The CDR3 numbers 14 residues from cysteine through phenylalanine. The CDR3 DNA has 42 bases and is translated from base 1.

Using the deep immunoSEQ assay, TCR CDR3 regions were amplified from genomic DNA by multiplex PCR. Extracted genomic DNA from each cell subset was distributed evenly across all wells of several immunoSEQ 96-well plates, and each plate was treated as a replicate. For sorted subsets, 200 to 250 ng of genomic DNA, equivalent to some 30,000 T cell genomes, went into each replicate PCR. Purified libraries were measured with a Qubit 3.0 fluorometer, size-checked on a Bioanalyzer 2100, and measured again with the KAPA Library Quantification kit. Each immunoSEQ 96-well plate was sequenced on its own single-read 150-cycle Illumina NextSeq 550 flow cell. In the authors' own workflow: Because the immunoSEQ output included only junctional sequences and no quality scores, the filtering could not be the same as the filtering used for full-length reads. To assign V/J genes and CDR3, sequences were annotated against IMGT germline references using PyIR, a Python wrapper for IgBLAST v1.9. Reads with weak V/J assignments (E-value above 1e-6), missing CDR3, stop codons, out-of-frame junctions, or ambiguous translated residues were removed. V3J clonotypes were defined as sequences sharing the same inferred V gene, J gene, and CDR3 amino acid sequence. To compute the percentage overlap between repertoires, the number of shared unique clonotypes was divided by the size of the smaller repertoire. Richness of each repertoire was evaluated using RTK rarefaction, the Chao1 estimator, and Recon v2.1 estimates of unobserved clonotypes. Generation probabilities for all TCRbeta clonotypes obtained by the gDNA method from a handful of donors were computed using OLGA. TCRdb carries this immuneACCESS record with in-frame sequences only. Its versions omit some clonotypes, under half of them owing to an unresolved V gene in the studies checked, with the rest unexplained. The DNA gave D and trimming, while V, J and clone size come from that table. The sample table contains about 2 million clones; only one count was recorded for roughly 94% of them. 0.1% to 0.15% of the sample belongs to the ten largest clones.

A note on this clone: Which antigen it targets is not known. Base qualities are not at hand, and no much larger clone is one base apart.

Input material: naive CD4+ T cells sorted from blood. The cell subset or site label corresponds to: CD45RA+ positively selected. The source of this sequence is a man aged 18 to 29 in good health. The rearrangement combines TRBV18 with TRBJ1-5; the D segment cannot be called with confidence. The DNA reads TGTGCCAGCTCACCGGAGGGTTTGGGGCAGCCCCAGCATTTT. This translates into CASSPEGLGQPQHF.